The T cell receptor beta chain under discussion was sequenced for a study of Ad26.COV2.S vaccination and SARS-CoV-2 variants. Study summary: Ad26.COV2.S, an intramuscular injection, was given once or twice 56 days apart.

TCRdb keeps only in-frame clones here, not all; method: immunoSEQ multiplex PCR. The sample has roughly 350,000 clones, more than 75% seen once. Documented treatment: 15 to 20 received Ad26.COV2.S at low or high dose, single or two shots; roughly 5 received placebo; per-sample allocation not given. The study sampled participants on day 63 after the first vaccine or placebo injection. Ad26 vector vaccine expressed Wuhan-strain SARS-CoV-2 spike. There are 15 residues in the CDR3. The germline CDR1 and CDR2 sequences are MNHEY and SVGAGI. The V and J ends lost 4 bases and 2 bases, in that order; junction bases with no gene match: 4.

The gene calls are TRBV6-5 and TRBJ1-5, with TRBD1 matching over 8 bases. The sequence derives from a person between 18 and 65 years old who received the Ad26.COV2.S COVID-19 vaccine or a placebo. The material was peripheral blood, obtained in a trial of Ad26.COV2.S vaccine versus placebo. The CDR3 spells CASSSGGWGNQPQHF. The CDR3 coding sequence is TGTGCCAGCAGTTCAGGGGGCTGGGGCAATCAGCCCCAGCATTTT.